This T cell receptor (beta chain) was recovered during a study of cytomegalovirus exposure and HLA in healthy donors. In the PCR, 60 Vbeta and 13 Jbeta primers were used. Authors' data handling: Unique TCR beta chains numbered about 72 million in a later analysis, with roughly 10 million shared. Using immunoSEQ multiplex PCR, the repertoire was profiled, and TCRdb retains in-frame clones only, with some absent. V and J calls and clone size are as listed in that table; D and trimming were resolved from the DNA. The sample lists 150,000 to 200,000 clones, roughly 79% seen once, with approximately 1.5% in the top ten. CDR3 length equals 14 residues. Germline V gene data show CDR1 as LNHDA and CDR2 as SQIVND (reference sequence). V lost 3 bases, J lost 6 bases, and 13 bases lay in between. Points on this clone: Its specificity is unknown.

Study outcomes and limitations: The likely origin of a cluster of highly shared sequence variants was a sequencing artifact. In a later analysis, most CMV-associated TCR beta chains appeared HLA-restricted. A previous analysis found most TCR beta V segments productive roughly 87% or roughly 30% of the time.

V gene TRBV19 combines with J gene TRBJ2-3; tentatively, D is TRBD1 (6 bases). The sample consisted of PBMCs. The receptor's source is a man between 40 and 49 years old in good health and CMV-seronegative. The DNA of the CDR3 is TGTGCCAGTAGTATCTCAGGGGTGAGGGATACGCAGTATTTT. Translating it yields CASSISGVRDTQYF.